What follows is one T cell receptor beta chain and its context. TCRdb used MiXCR to reprocess the 5' RACE reads, holding one entry per CDR3 protein. The sample holds over 120,000 distinct CDR3 sequences, 15% to 20% seen once. Trimming removed 7 bases from V and 3 bases from J; junction bases left unmatched: 9. Germline assignment: CDR1 DFQATT and CDR2 SNEGSKA (reference sequence). The CDR3 extends over 14 amino acids. This sample was included in a study of T-cell memory formation after mild COVID-19. Sequenced material: PBMCs or a T cell subset sorted from them (not recorded which). V is TRBV20-1 and J is TRBJ2-3; TRBD2 matches 8 bases. The source of this sequence is an adult woman who had mild COVID-19 (a few samples of this study predate the infection). Cell type and time point are not known. CDR3 coding DNA: TGCAGTGGGTACGGGGGGGCCGCGACAGATACGCAGTATTTT. Protein: CSGYGGAATDTQYF.